This T cell receptor (beta chain) appears in the sequencing data of a study of CD8+ T cells in alopecia areata. This clone was detected only a few times. Germline values: CDR1 SEHNR, CDR2 FQNEAQ (reference sequence). V lost 6 bases and J lost 7, with 22 bases in between. This CDR3 region has 15 residues. cDNA reverse transcribed from extracted RNA served as the sequencing template. Sequencing was performed with immunoSEQ multiplex PCR; in TCRdb, only in-frame clones are kept and a portion is missing. The top ten hold more than 0.4% of the sample, which has a few hundred thousand clones, roughly two fifths seen once. Documented treatment: oral pan-JAK inhibitor, 5-10 mg twice daily.

Sequencing was performed on CD4+ T cells sorted from blood, taken at approximately week 34, from a patient treated with tofacitinib. The chain is built from TRBV7-9 and TRBJ2-7, with D perhaps matching TRBD1 or TRBD2 (5 bases each). This clonotype was sampled from a human donor with alopecia areata. Written as DNA, the CDR3 is TGTGCCAGCAGGCCTCTCGAGGGGCAGGAGCGGGAGCAGTACTTC. This sequence encodes CASRPLEGQEREQYF.